This T cell receptor beta chain was recovered during a study of blood T cell repertoires in COVID-19 (dated by TCRdb to the early 2020s). In the study overall: The collaborator samples originated in the United States, Italy and Spain and spanned the acute and convalescent phases of COVID-19. Samples came from the ongoing ImmuneRACE study (first 160 participants) plus 1,254 subjects from 6 global collaborators. The sample metadata nearly always contained a de-identified subject ID, COVID-19 status, age in years and sex. Where available, HLA class I and class II types were taken from metadata supplied by the sample provider and were not determined by assay-based typing. The material from the prospective study consisted of cDNA or gDNA derived from T cells, B-cell-depleted T cells, or PBMCs. Subjects who had been exposed to COVID-19, were actively infected with it, or had recovered from it provided the deeply sampled blood TCRbeta repertoires that made up the dataset. The repertoires were released in a freely available public database meant as a resource for research on the immune response to SARS-CoV-2. Overall study outcomes, separate from this receptor: The amount of clinical and demographic metadata varied by source and participant and was provided uncurated.

Turning to this clone: Which antigen it targets is not known. Per-nucleotide qualities are absent, and no much larger clonotype sits a single base away.

The CDR3 runs 15 amino acids, cysteine and phenylalanine included. The sequence is cut down to CDR3 DNA, 45 bases in frame from base 1. CDR1 is given as MDHEN and CDR2 as SYDVKM, both from the germline V gene. V lost 6 bases and J lost 4 bases, and the count of bases not matched to a germline gene is 8. TCRbeta CDR3 regions were amplified from genomic DNA using the immunoSEQ Assay, a bias-controlled multiplex PCR. The source study handled its data this way. The number of nucleated cells in each sample was estimated by amplification of reference gene primers within the assay. To quantify the absolute abundance of each unique TCRbeta CDR3 rearrangement, sequence reads were collapsed and filtered. For each sample, productive Simpson clonality was calculated as the square root of Simpson's diversity index over productive rearrangements. TCRdb retrieved this table from immuneACCESS and kept in-frame rearrangements only. Not all clones are present; in checked studies, unresolved V genes account for under half, and no reason is known for the remainder. That table gives V, J and clone size, and the DNA gave D and trimming. Recorded for this sample are a few hundred thousand clones; over 75% of them occurred a single time. 2% to 3% of the sample rests with the top ten.

In the prospective study, participants were roughly 18 to 95 years old, resided in about two dozen geographic areas of the United States, and were enrolled through a virtual design. In the prospective study, participants were assigned to cohorts based on the clinical history participants reported in a screening survey and a study questionnaire. Recovered participants in ImmuneRACE Cohort 3 were defined as having two consecutive negative NP/OP PCR tests, clearance from a healthcare professional, or resolution of symptoms. In the prospective study, mobile phlebotomists collected whole blood, serum and a nasopharyngeal or oropharyngeal swab from each participant. Participants in the prospective study had the option to provide additional blood draws and questionnaires over an approximately 2-month period. Before DNA extraction, blood samples from the prospective study were shipped at room temperature or frozen.

The sequence joins TRBV28 to TRBJ2-1, with 8 middle bases fitting TRBD2. Sequencing used PBMCs or T cells enriched from blood (not recorded which). The TCR comes from a woman younger than 35 who had recovered from COVID-19. The CDR3: CASSPRRGGYNEQFF. The DNA sequence follows: TGTGCCAGCAGCCCACGCCGCGGGGGGTACAATGAGCAGTTCTTC.